This T cell receptor beta chain was identified during a study of regulatory T cells in long-lasting Graves disease. As to time point: newly diagnosed GD, antithyroid drugs for less than 3 months. RNA from PBMCs was the source of the TCR library. The length of the CDR3 is 13 residues. The J segment lost 4 bases and the V segment lost 6 bases, leaving 7 bases of the junction unmatched. Germline CDR1 is DFQATT and CDR2 is SNEGSKA (reference sequence). CDR3 regions were amplified by Arm-PCR using iRepertoire HTBI primers to build TCR beta libraries. Each CDR3 protein is one row after TCRdb ran MiXCR on the multiplex PCR reads. The table includes around 450,000 distinct CDR3 sequences, more than 12% detected once. The data were also submitted as part of a second study, on T cells in Graves' hyperthyroidism and ophthalmopathy.

The chain uses TRBV20-1 and TRBJ2-7, with 9 bases identical to TRBD1. The material was peripheral blood mononuclear cells (PBMCs), obtained at new diagnosis, from a patient treated with antithyroid drugs. The origin of this receptor is a woman in her twenties or thirties with Graves disease. DNA for the CDR3: TGCAGTGCCTCCGGGACAGGGTTTTACGAGCAGTACTTC. As protein: CSASGTGFYEQYF.